Given below is one T cell receptor (beta chain) in context. Its antigen is currently unknown. Losses at the gene ends were 0 bases for V and 8 bases for J; bases not matched to a gene: 7. This CDR3 region has 15 residues. Germline V gives CDR1 SGHTS, CDR2 YDEGEE. This record belongs to a study of cytomegalovirus exposure and HLA in healthy donors. Study observations and caveats: Researchers reported from a later analysis that most CMV-associated TCR beta chains appeared HLA-restricted. Roughly uniform depth of sequencing across donors was assumed in presence/absence analyses.

The study ran its PCR with 60 Vbeta and 13 Jbeta primers. Sequencing was performed with immunoSEQ multiplex PCR; in TCRdb, only in-frame clones are kept and a portion is missing. Of roughly 100,000 clones in the sample, 81% were seen once. The sample taken for sequencing was PBMCs. The gene calls are TRBV5-8 and TRBJ1-5, with 8 bases identical to TRBD1. This clonotype was sampled from a human donor in good health. The CDR3 protein is CASSLVRQGAKPQHF. The CDR3 nucleotides read TGTGCCAGCAGCTTGGTCAGGCAGGGGGCCAAGCCCCAGCATTTT.